What follows are 31 T cell receptor beta chains derived from one specimen sequenced in a study of breast tumors, draining lymph nodes, adjacent tissues. TCRdb redid the calling of the multiplex PCR reads with MiXCR, one entry per CDR3 protein. The table includes some 110,000 distinct CDR3 sequences, 30% detected once. Axillary draining lymph nodes of breast cancer patients supplied the node samples. Sequenced: axillary lymph node tissue. The origin of the receptors is a female donor with breast cancer. Some clones in this sample may be carry-over from other donors' samples.

This clonotype was seen ten or more times. This may stem from a read error, because a much larger clone lies one nucleotide away. J is TRBJ2-7 and V is TRBV5-1; D could derive from TRBD1 or TRBD2 (5 bases each). This CDR3 spans 12 amino acids. Germline lookup yields CDR1 SGHRS and CDR2 YFSETQ. CDR3 sequence: CASSLVGTEHYF. The CDR3 nucleotides read TGCGCCAGCAGCTTGGTAGGGACCGAGCACTACTTC.

This clonotype came up a few times. The rearrangement uses TRBV20-1 and TRBJ2-6, with TRBD2 as a possible D gene (6 bases). The CDR3 spans 19 residues. V shed 3 bases and J shed 0 bases, with 21 bases lying between them. Germline CDR1 is DFQATT and CDR2 is SNEGSKA (reference sequence). CDR3: CSASGEGAGPSSGANVLTF. For the CDR3, the DNA is TGCAGTGCTAGCGGCGAAGGGGCGGGGCCCAGCTCTGGGGCCAACGTCCTGACTTTC.

This clonotype was counted ten times or more. J is TRBJ2-3 and V is TRBV7-2; 9 bases map to TRBD2. Germline assignment: CDR1 SGHTA and CDR2 FQGNSA. CDR3 size: 15 residues. The V segment lost 7 bases and the J segment 7 bases; nucleotides outside the gene matches: 12. The CDR3 nucleotides read TGTGCCAGCACGAAGCTTAGCGGGGGATTAAATACGCAGTATTTT. It encodes CASTKLSGGLNTQYF. The full variable domain, rest sourced from reference TRBV7-2 and TRBJ2-3, is GAGVSQSPSNKVTEKGKDVELRCDPISGHTALYWYRQSLGQGLEFLIYFQGNSAPDKSGLPSDRFSAERTGGSVSTLTIQRTQQEDSAVYLCASTKLSGGLNTQYFGPGTRLTVL.

CDR3 sequence (DNA): TGCAGTGCTAGAGAGGGGGCGAGCTATGGCTACACCATATATTTT. This sequence encodes CSAREGASYGYTIYF. This rearrangement joins TRBV20-1 to TRBJ1-3; perhaps TRBD1 as D (6 bases). The germline CDR1 and CDR2 sequences are DFQATT and SNEGSKA (reference sequence). Trimming left V 0 bases short and J 8 bases short, with 17 bases between. The CDR3 totals 15 residues.

This clonotype was found many times. CDR3 sequence: CSARQGSDTQYF. CDR3 DNA sequence: TGCAGTGCTAGACAGGGTTCAGATACGCAGTATTTT. The chain couples TRBV20-1 to TRBJ2-3; tentatively, D is TRBD1 (5 bases). Trimming cost V 2 bases and J 4 bases, with 7 bases left between them. Germline CDR1 and CDR2: DFQATT and SNEGSKA (reference sequence). The CDR3 sequence is 12 residues long.

This clonotype turned up a few times. Here the CDR3 DNA reads TGTGCCAGCAAGCGGGACAGACTTACAGATACGCAGTATTTT. Translated: CASKRDRLTDTQYF. The chain recombines TRBV27 with TRBJ2-3, with D perhaps given as TRBD1 or TRBD2 (7 bases each). Germline loops: CDR1 MNHEY, CDR2 SMNVEV (reference sequence). This CDR3 has 14 amino acids. V lost 7 bases to trimming and J lost 3 bases, with 14 bases between them.

In its sample, this clonotype was seen many times. The chain combines TRBV3-1 with TRBJ2-1; 13 nucleotides line up with TRBD2. The CDR3 covers 17 residues. V was clipped by 7 bases and J by 0 bases; unmatched bases: 6. Germline CDR1 reads LGHDT; CDR2 reads YNNKEL (reference sequence). The CDR3 DNA reads TGTGCCAGCACGACTAGCGGGAGGCAAAGCTCCTACAATGAGCAGTTCTTC. This gives the protein CASTTSGRQSSYNEQFF.

CDR3 DNA: TGTGCCAGTGCTGGAGGACAGGGTCGAGGCTATGGCTACACCTTC. As protein: CASAGGQGRGYGYTF. The rearrangement joins TRBV2 to TRBJ1-2, with TRBD1 identical over 8 bases. V lost 9 bases, J lost 4 bases, and 13 bases stayed unmatched. CDR3 length equals 15 residues. Germline V gives CDR1 SNHLY, CDR2 FYNNEI.

This clonotype was counted ten times or more. Since a much larger clone is just one base distant, this may be a read error. This chain links TRBV7-9 with TRBJ1-6; TRBD1 matches 8 bases. The CDR3 has 15 residues. Germline loops: CDR1 SEHNR, CDR2 FQNEAQ (reference sequence). The CDR3 DNA follows: TGTGCCAGCAGCTTAGATGGACAGGGATTTCTTCCCCTCTACTTT. Amino acids: CASSLDGQGFLPLYF.

This clonotype was detected many times. CDR3 in DNA: TGTGCCTGGAGCGTAGACCATAGCAATCAGCCCCAGCATTTT. Translated: CAWSVDHSNQPQHF. V is TRBV30 and J is TRBJ1-5, with D hard to call. The CDR3 covers 14 residues. Germline lookup yields CDR1 GTSNPN and CDR2 SVGIG (reference sequence). V gave up 3 bases and J gave up 0 bases, with 9 bases separating them.

Ten or more counts support this clonotype. J is TRBJ2-7 and V is TRBV12-3 or TRBV12-4; D may match TRBD1 or TRBD2 (5 bases each). CDR3 size: 13 residues. The V gene lost 4 bases and the J gene lost 3 bases, with 10 bases spanning the gap. CDR3 loop: CASSSGAHYEQYF. DNA for the CDR3: TGTGCCAGCAGTTCCGGGGCCCACTACGAGCAGTACTTC.

In the case of this clonotype: A read error may account for a junction end that differs from germline. The chain uses TRBV7-9 and TRBJ2-1; 7 bases map to TRBD2. This CDR3 contains 17 residues. Germline values: CDR1 SEHNR, CDR2 FQNEAQ (reference sequence). In DNA form, the CDR3 reads TGTGCCAGCAGCTTACCCCCGGGACTAAGCCCCCACAATCAGCAGTTCTTC. Its translation: CASSLPPGLSPHNQQFF. The full variable domain, rest sourced from reference TRBV7-9 and TRBJ2-1, is DTGVSQNPRHKITKRGQNVTFRCDPISEHNRLYWYRQTLGQGPEFLTYFQNEAQLEKSRLLSDRFSAERPKGSFSTLEIQRTEQGDSAMYLCASSLPPGLSPHNQQFFGPGTRLTVL.

The sample holds many counts of this clonotype. The V and J genes are TRBV24-1 and TRBJ2-7; tentative D call: TRBD1 (6 bases). Looked up from germline, CDR1 is KGHDR and CDR2 is SFDVKD. V was cut by 6 bases and J by 0 bases, with 8 bases left in between. The CDR3 extends over 13 amino acids. CDR3 protein: CATSNRASYEQYF. CDR3 nucleotide sequence: TGTGCCACCAGTAACAGGGCCTCCTACGAGCAGTACTTC.

This chain joins TRBV2 and TRBJ2-5; TRBD1 matches 9 bases. The ends lost 1 base at V and 0 bases at J; junction bases unmatched: 15. Germline-derived CDR1 and CDR2 are SNHLY and FYNNEI. This CDR3 has 20 amino acids. The CDR3 region is CASSEGPRGQGGIYQETQYF. The CDR3 DNA sequence: TGTGCCAGCAGTGAAGGTCCCAGGGGACAGGGAGGGATCTACCAAGAGACCCAGTACTTC.

V is TRBV20-1 and J is TRBJ1-5, with unresolved D. Germline-derived CDR1 and CDR2 are DFQATT and SNEGSKA (reference sequence). The CDR3 runs to 13 residues. Between the trimmed V and J ends, which lost 3 bases and 7 bases, there was a span of 13 bases. CDR3 sequence reads: CSASPGGVQPQHF. CDR3 coding DNA: TGCAGTGCTAGTCCGGGAGGAGTACAGCCCCAGCATTTT.

Comment on this clonotype: A read error may produce the germline difference seen at one junction end. The CDR3 region is CATSRGQGGWETQYF. CDR3 sequence (DNA): TGTGCCACCAGCAGAGGTCAGGGGGGCTGGGAGACTCAGTACTTC. J is TRBJ2-5 and V is TRBV15; perhaps TRBD1 as D (7 bases). CDR3 length equals 15 residues. CDR1 is LNHNV and CDR2 is YYDKDF in the germline V gene (reference sequence).

This clonotype came up many times. This rearrangement joins TRBV6-5 to TRBJ2-1; D possibly corresponds to TRBD2 (5 bases). Germline-derived CDR1 and CDR2 are MNHEY and SVGAGI. The CDR3 runs 18 residues. Trimming took 0 bases from V and 6 from J, leaving 21 bases between them. This CDR3 reads CASSYSSYGLAEVNEQFF. The CDR3 nucleotides are TGTGCCAGCAGTTACTCGAGTTATGGGCTAGCTGAGGTCAATGAGCAGTTCTTC.

With regard to this clonotype: The junction and the germline gene differ at one end; a read error may be behind it. The V and J genes are TRBV7-9 and TRBJ2-3; D uncertain. This CDR3 is built from 13 residues. The germline V gene has CDR1 SEHNR and CDR2 FQNEAQ (reference sequence). In DNA form, the CDR3 reads TGTGCCAGCAGCTCCTCAAACACAGATACGCATTATTTT. Translation: CASSSSNTDTHYF.

V is TRBV11-2 and J is TRBJ1-2; D not certain. This CDR3 is 13 amino acids long. Germline-derived CDR1 and CDR2 are SGHAT and FQNNGV. Trimming removed 4 bases from V and 8 bases from J, with 14 bases in between. As DNA, the CDR3 is TGTGCCAGCAGCTGGGTAAAGGGTGGGGGCTACACCTTC. Its translation is CASSWVKGGGYTF.

Of note for this clonotype: Mismatch with germline at one junction end may stem from a read error. The gene calls are TRBV10-3 and TRBJ1-5; D not certain. The V gene's germline CDR1 is ENHRY and CDR2 SYGVKD. CDR3 length: 14 amino acids. For the CDR3, the DNA is TGTACCATCAGTGAAGGCGAGAGCAATCAGCCCCAGCATTTT. It yields the protein CTISEGESNQPQHF.

In its sample, this clonotype was seen many times. The CDR3 DNA is TGTGCCAGCAGCTCGGGACTAGCGGGGGGGCCAGATACGCAGTATTTT. This sequence encodes CASSSGLAGGPDTQYF. The genes are TRBV7-6 and TRBJ2-3; 16 bases agree with TRBD2. The CDR3 contains 16 residues. Germline V gives CDR1 SGHVS, CDR2 FNYEAQ. J gave up 4 bases and V 4 bases, and 2 bases lay outside the gene matches.

This clonotype was seen repeatedly, ten times or more. V is TRBV11-3 and J is TRBJ2-1, with D perhaps TRBD2 (5 bases). There are 13 residues in the CDR3. CDR1 is SGHNT, CDR2 YENEEA, per germline. V was cut by 3 bases and J by 4 bases, with 7 bases left in between. In DNA form, the CDR3 reads TGTGCCAGCAGCTTGGGAGTGTACAATGAGCAGTTCTTC. Translating it yields CASSLGVYNEQFF.

Many counts were recorded for this clonotype. The V and J genes are TRBV20-1 and TRBJ2-3; unclear D gene. The CDR3 is made up of 15 amino acids. Trimming pared 3 bases from V and 0 bases from J, leaving 13 bases between. Germline CDR1 is DFQATT and CDR2 is SNEGSKA (reference sequence). The CDR3 DNA reads as TGCAGTGCTAGCTCCGCAGAATCTAGCACAGATACGCAGTATTTT. It specifies CSASSAESSTDTQYF.

This clonotype was seen at least ten times. The genes are TRBV19 and TRBJ2-7; tentative D call: TRBD1 (5 bases). V was cut by 6 bases and J by 4 bases, with 19 bases left in between. Germline loops: CDR1 LNHDA, CDR2 SQIVND (reference sequence). The CDR3 extends over 15 amino acids. The CDR3, as DNA: TGTGCCAGTAGCCTCAAGTCAGGGTCTCGGTACGAGCAGTACTTC. Its translation is CASSLKSGSRYEQYF.

This clonotype was observed at least ten times. J is TRBJ1-4 and V is TRBV3-2. TRBV3-2 is a known pseudogene. The length of the CDR3 is 17 residues. CDR3: CASSPPWGPPRTEKLFF. In DNA, the CDR3 is TGTGCCAGCAGCCCGCCATGGGGGCCTCCCCGGACTGAAAAACTGTTTTTT.

This clonotype was detected ten times or more. The V and J genes are TRBV12-3 or TRBV12-4 and TRBJ1-1; maybe TRBD1 (6 bases). Between the trimmed V and J ends, which lost 5 bases and 3 bases, there was a span of 10 bases. CDR3 length equals 13 residues. CDR3 nucleotides: TGTGCCAGCAGTCTGGACAGCGACACTGAAGCTTTCTTT. Protein sequence: CASSLDSDTEAFF.

Note on this clonotype: A clone one base away is much larger, so this may be a read error. This chain uses TRBV27 with TRBJ1-2, with TRBD1 as a possible D gene (6 bases). The V end lost 4 bases, the J end lost 5 bases, and 14 bases lay between the germline ends. Germline CDR1 is MNHEY and CDR2 is SMNVEV (reference sequence). The CDR3 sequence is 14 residues long. DNA for the CDR3: TGTGCCAGCAGTTCAGAGGGGGATAGGTATGGCTACACCTTC. Translating it yields CASSSEGDRYGYTF.

The sample holds many counts of this clonotype. This may stem from a read error, because a much larger clone lies one nucleotide away. The V gene is TRBV20-1, the J gene TRBJ2-5; 8 nucleotides match TRBD2. Germline loops: CDR1 DFQATT, CDR2 SNEGSKA (reference sequence). This CDR3 spans 14 amino acids. The CDR3 DNA follows: TGCAGTGCTCGATTAACTAGCGGACAAGGGACCCAGTACTTC. Translation gives CSARLTSGQGTQYF.

This clonotype came up many times. One base away lies a much larger clone, so this may be a sequencing read error. This chain connects TRBV20-1 to TRBJ2-7; 11 bases align to TRBD1. This CDR3 contains 14 residues. The germline V gene encodes CDR1 DFQATT and CDR2 SNEGSKA (reference sequence). J was trimmed by 6 bases and V by 1 base; bases with no gene match: 5. CDR3: CSARAGTGGSEQYF. The CDR3 nucleotides read TGCAGTGCTAGAGCTGGGACAGGGGGGTCCGAGCAGTACTTC.

The chain joins TRBV27 to TRBJ1-4; TRBD1 might be the D (5 bases). CDR1 is MNHEY and CDR2 is SMNVEV in the germline V gene (reference sequence). CDR3 size: 15 residues. V was clipped by 4 bases and J by 0 bases, with 9 bases between them. CDR3 in amino acids: CASSSRGATNEKLFF. The CDR3 nucleotides are TGTGCCAGCAGTTCAAGGGGAGCAACTAATGAAAAACTGTTTTTT.

At least ten counts were recorded for this clonotype. This chain links TRBV2 with TRBJ1-6, with 7 bases fitting TRBD1. The trim removed 2 bases at V and 7 bases at J, leaving 8 bases unmatched. Germline lookup yields CDR1 SNHLY and CDR2 FYNNEI. This CDR3 is 16 amino acids long. DNA of the CDR3: TGTGCCAGCAGTGAACCTCTGGGACAGCTAAATTCACCCCTCCACTTT. Protein product: CASSEPLGQLNSPLHF. The full variable domain, completed using reference TRBV2 and TRBJ1-6, is EPEVTQTPSHQVTQMGQEVILRCVPISNHLYFYWYRQILGQKVEFLVSFYNNEISEKSEIFDDQFSVERPDGSNFTLKIRSTKLEDSAMYFCASSEPLGQLNSPLHFGNGTRLTVT.